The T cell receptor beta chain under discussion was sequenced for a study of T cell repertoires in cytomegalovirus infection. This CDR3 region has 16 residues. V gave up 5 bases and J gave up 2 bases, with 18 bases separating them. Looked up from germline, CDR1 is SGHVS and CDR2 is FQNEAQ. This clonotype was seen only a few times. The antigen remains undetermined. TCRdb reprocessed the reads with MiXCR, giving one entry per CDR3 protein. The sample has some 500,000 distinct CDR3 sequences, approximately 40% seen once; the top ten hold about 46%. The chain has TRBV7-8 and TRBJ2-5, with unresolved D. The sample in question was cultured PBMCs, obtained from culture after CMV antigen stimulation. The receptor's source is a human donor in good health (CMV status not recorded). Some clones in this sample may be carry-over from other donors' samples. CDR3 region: CASSPAGTPKQETQYF. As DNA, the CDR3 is TGTGCCAGCAGCCCCGCCGGCACACCAAAACAAGAGACCCAGTACTTC.